The 17 T cell receptor beta chains below were found in one sample sequenced in a study of shared clonotypes between healthy human individuals. Repertoires were generated with immunoSEQ multiplex PCR, while TCRdb's copy carries only in-frame clones and drops some. Seen here are roughly 660,000 clones, 80% to 95% observed once, and the top ten hold roughly 36%. Material for sequencing was memory CD8+ T cells from PBMCs. Subset in this sample: CD45RO+ cells pooled with CCR7-negative TemRA cells. These receptor sequences come from a man aged 18 to 30 in good health. Some clones in this sample may be carry-over from other donors' samples.

The chain carries TRBV5-4 and TRBJ1-2, with a tentative D call TRBD1 (5 bases). The CDR3 has 14 amino acids. V dropped 3 bases and J dropped 4 bases, with 13 bases sitting between them. Germline V gene data show CDR1 as SGHNT and CDR2 as YYREEE (reference sequence). The DNA of the CDR3 is TGTGCCAGCAGCTCCCCGGGACGGAGCTATGGCTACACCTTC. Its protein is CASSSPGRSYGYTF. The full variable domain, its missing parts supplied by reference TRBV5-4 and TRBJ1-2, is ETGVTQSPTHLIKTRGQQVTLRCSSQSGHNTVSWYQQALGQGPQFIFQYYREEENGRGNFPPRFSGLQFPNYSSELNVNALELDDSALYLCASSSPGRSYGYTFGSGTRLTVV.

This clone has only one observation. The chain joins TRBV5-4 to TRBJ1-3; the D gene is possibly TRBD1 (5 bases). Between the trimmed V and J ends, which lost 2 bases and 0 bases, there was a span of 12 bases. The CDR3 runs 16 residues. Germline V gene lookup returns CDR1 SGHNT and CDR2 YYREEE (reference sequence). This CDR3 is CASSFNGGISGNTIYF. CDR3 DNA sequence: TGTGCCAGCAGCTTCAACGGGGGGATCTCTGGAAACACCATATATTTT.

The chain uses TRBV28 and TRBJ2-2, with 7 bases identical to TRBD1. The CDR3 runs 17 residues. Germline values: CDR1 MDHEN, CDR2 SYDVKM. The trim removed 0 bases at V and 1 base at J, leaving 5 bases unmatched. As DNA, the CDR3 is TGTGCCAGCAGTTTATGGCTCGACAGGGAGAACACCGGGGAGCTGTTTTTT. Its translation is CASSLWLDRENTGELFF. Full variable domain (missing parts from reference TRBV28 and TRBJ2-2): DVKVTQSSRYLVKRTGEKVFLECVQDMDHENMFWYRQDPGLGLRLIYFSYDVKMKEKGDIPEGYSVSREKKERFSLILESASTNQTSMYLCASSLWLDRENTGELFFGEGSRLTVL.

The V and J genes are TRBV10-2 and TRBJ2-7; D remains unclear. Germline V gene sequence: CDR1 WSHSY, CDR2 SAAADI. CDR3 length: 14 residues. Trimming took 2 bases from V and 0 from J, leaving 8 bases between them. CDR3 sequence (DNA): TGCGCCAGCAGTGAGGGCGCGAGCTCCTACGAGCAGTACTTC. Protein product: CASSEGASSYEQYF.

CDR3 region: CASSMGLAGSTDTQYF. The DNA of the CDR3 is TGTGCCAGTAGTATGGGGTTAGCGGGAAGCACAGATACGCAGTATTTT. V is TRBV19 and J is TRBJ2-3; TRBD2 matches at 8 bases. Germline trimming cut 3 bases from V and 0 bases from J; bases unmatched to any gene: 5. The CDR3 runs 16 residues. Germline V gene data show CDR1 as LNHDA and CDR2 as SQIVND (reference sequence).

This sequence joins TRBV19 and TRBJ2-7, with D perhaps given as TRBD1 or TRBD2 (6 bases each). The CDR3 has 14 residues. The V end was cut by 3 bases, the J end by 7 bases, with 16 bases between. The germline gives CDR1 LNHDA, CDR2 SQIVND (reference sequence). The CDR3 reads CASSMWGAPMEQYF. In DNA form, the CDR3 reads TGTGCCAGTAGTATGTGGGGGGCCCCGATGGAGCAGTACTTC.

V is TRBV7-2 and J is TRBJ2-1; 7 nucleotides align to TRBD2. Germline V CDR1 and CDR2: SGHTA, FQGNSA. J was trimmed by 3 bases and V by 5 bases; bases with no gene match: 7. The CDR3 spans 15 residues. CDR3 in amino acids: CASSLLAAHYNEQFF. As DNA, the CDR3 is TGTGCCAGCAGCCTCCTAGCGGCACACTACAATGAGCAGTTCTTC.

The chain employs TRBV6-5 and TRBJ1-2; TRBD1 might be the D (6 bases). V was shortened by 0 bases and J by 2 bases, with 13 bases between the two germline ends. The CDR3 contains 16 residues. Germline V gene sequence: CDR1 MNHEY, CDR2 SVGAGI. CDR3 sequence reads: CASSYSAGVRNYGYTF. CDR3 nucleotide sequence: TGTGCCAGCAGTTACTCTGCAGGGGTGAGAAACTATGGCTACACCTTC.

The rearrangement uses TRBV7-2 and TRBJ2-3; D remains ambiguous. The CDR3 is made up of 13 amino acids. The germline gives CDR1 SGHTA, CDR2 FQGNSA. Trimming shortened V by 1 base and J by 5 bases, and 7 bases separated the two germline ends. As DNA, the CDR3 is TGTGCCAGCAGCTTAGGGCCAAAAGATACGCAGTATTTT. Its protein product is CASSLGPKDTQYF.

As regards this clone: This likely came from a read error, as a far larger clone is one base away. The chain links TRBV9 to TRBJ2-5; possibly TRBD1 for D (5 bases). CDR3 length: 17 residues. The germline V gene encodes CDR1 SGDLS and CDR2 YYNGEE. The CDR3 region has the DNA TGTGCCAGCAGCGTAGCTGGAACAGGAAAAAACCAAGGGACCCAGTACTTC. Translation: CASSVAGTGKNQGTQYF.

The chain uses TRBV9 and TRBJ2-7; D gene unclear. CDR1 and CDR2 (germline): SGDLS, YYNGEE. V lost 0 bases and J 2 bases, leaving 9 bases between the germline ends. The CDR3 contains 14 residues. The CDR3 DNA sequence: TGTGCCAGCAGCGTAGGGGTTTTGGCCTACGAGCAGTACTTC. This encodes CASSVGVLAYEQYF.

The chain is built from TRBV7-9 and TRBJ1-5; TRBD1 might be the D (5 bases). This CDR3 has 15 amino acids. Germline-derived CDR1 and CDR2 are SEHNR and FQNEAQ (reference sequence). Trimming took off 5 bases at V and 0 bases at J, with 11 bases between the two ends. The CDR3 DNA follows: TGTGCCAGCAGCCCCGGGGCGTTTAGCAATCAGCCCCAGCATTTT. Translating it yields CASSPGAFSNQPQHF.

This chain links TRBV28 with TRBJ1-4, with D hard to call. This CDR3 is built from 15 residues. Germline CDR1 and CDR2: MDHEN and SYDVKM. Trimming cost V 6 bases and J 4 bases, with 15 bases left between them. In DNA, the CDR3 is TGTGCCAGCAGGGAGTACAGCGCTAATAATGAAAAACTGTTTTTT. It is translated as CASREYSANNEKLFF.

The chain carries TRBV11-2 and TRBJ2-1; D is possibly TRBD2 (6 bases). CDR1 and CDR2 (germline): SGHAT, FQNNGV. The CDR3 covers 14 residues. V was trimmed by 6 bases and J by 7 bases, leaving 16 bases between them. The CDR3, as DNA: TGTGCCAGCAGACCTCGGGACTGGGGAAATGAGCAGTTCTTC. As protein: CASRPRDWGNEQFF. Full variable domain (outside the CDR3, taken from reference TRBV11-2 and TRBJ2-1): EAGVAQSPRYKIIEKRQSVAFWCNPISGHATLYWYQQILGQGPKLLIQFQNNGVVDDSQLPKDRFSAERLKGVDSTLKIQPAKLEDSAVYLCASRPRDWGNEQFFGPGTRLTVL.

The chain has TRBV6-6 and TRBJ2-3, with a weak D call TRBD2 (5 bases). Trimming stripped 5 bases from V and 10 bases from J, with 16 bases between. The CDR3 sequence is 13 residues long. Germline CDR1 is MNHNY and CDR2 is SVGAGI (reference sequence). This CDR3 is CASSSSLGIAQYF. The DNA of the CDR3 is TGTGCCAGCAGTAGTTCACTAGGCATCGCGCAGTATTTT.

V usage is TRBV9 and J usage is TRBJ1-4, with 8 bases fitting TRBD1. The CDR3 has 15 amino acids. Trimming cost V 4 bases and J 6 bases; bases outside gene matches: 8. Germline CDR1 SGDLS, CDR2 YYNGEE. The CDR3 DNA is TGTGCCAGCAGCTCTCGACAGGGGTCGGATGAAAAACTGTTTTTT. Translating gives CASSSRQGSDEKLFF.

V is TRBV13 and J is TRBJ2-1; 9 bases map to TRBD2. There are 14 residues in the CDR3. Unmatched junction bases numbered 6, after V lost 6 bases and J lost 6 bases. CDR1 is PRHDT and CDR2 is FYEKMQ in the germline V gene (reference sequence). As DNA, the CDR3 is TGTGCCAGCAGACTCTCACTAGCGGGCAATGAGCAGTTCTTC. This codes for CASRLSLAGNEQFF.